These 29 T cell receptor beta chains were sequenced from one sample in a study of blood T cell repertoires in COVID-19 (dated by TCRdb to about 2020). The library was built by means of the immunoSEQ multiplex PCR assay. This is the immuneACCESS table as TCRdb keeps it, with only in-frame sequences that have V and J called. A part of the clones is gone; compared with another copy, unresolved V genes explain less than half, and the rest is unexplained. For this sample there are about 100,000 clones; approximately 91% appear just once. Jointly, the top ten make up around 2.1% of the sample. What was sequenced was peripheral blood. These receptors all stem from a man aged 45-65 years with active COVID-19.

This chain joins TRBV6-1 and TRBJ1-6; no reliable D call. V was cut by 3 bases and J by 8 bases, with 8 bases left in between. CDR3 length: 13 amino acids. CDR1 is MNHNS, CDR2 SASEGT, per germline. The CDR3 coding sequence is TGTGCCAGCAGTGACGAGACTTATTCACCCCTCCACTTT. This sequence encodes CASSDETYSPLHF.

V and J are TRBV14 and TRBJ1-6; 10 bases match TRBD1. Unmatched junction bases numbered 3, after V lost 3 bases and J lost 7 bases. The CDR3 loop spans 15 amino acids. The germline V gene has CDR1 SGHDN and CDR2 FVKESK. CDR3 loop: CASSHGQGVNSPLHF. The CDR3 DNA is TGTGCCAGCAGCCATGGACAGGGGGTCAATTCACCCCTCCACTTT.

V is TRBV7-2 and J is TRBJ2-1; D unclear. Germline CDR1 reads SGHTA; CDR2 reads FQGNSA. Trimming left V 2 bases short and J 5 bases short, with 7 bases between. CDR3 length: 13 amino acids. The CDR3 protein is CASSLNRDNEQFF. As DNA, the CDR3 is TGTGCCAGCAGCTTAAATAGAGACAATGAGCAGTTCTTC.

The sample holds a few counts of this clone. This chain uses TRBV12-3 or TRBV12-4 with TRBJ1-3, with TRBD1 identical over 7 bases. V was clipped by 7 bases and J by 3 bases; unmatched bases: 3. The CDR3 length is 13 residues. DNA for the CDR3: TGTGCCAGCATGGGGACAGTTGGAAACACCATATATTTT. It specifies CASMGTVGNTIYF.

The V and J genes are TRBV1 and TRBJ1-6. TRBV1 represents a pseudogene. This CDR3 region has 16 residues. The chain's CDR3 is CTSSPRLRKYNSPLHF. The CDR3 DNA reads TGCACCAGCAGCCCCCGACTTCGAAAATATAATTCACCCCTCCACTTT.

This chain links TRBV4-2 with TRBJ2-4, with TRBD1 matching over 8 bases. The V and J ends lost 3 bases and 0 bases, in that order; junction bases with no gene match: 4. CDR3 length: 16 amino acids. Germline CDR1 and CDR2: LGHNA and YNFKEQ. The CDR3: CASSHTDRGAKNIQYF. The CDR3 bases are TGTGCCAGCAGCCACACAGACAGGGGAGCCAAAAACATTCAGTACTTC.

This sequence joins TRBV7-2 and TRBJ1-2; D possibly corresponds to TRBD1 (5 bases). This CDR3 contains 15 residues. V lost 5 bases to trimming and J lost 4 bases, with 17 bases between them. Germline lookup yields CDR1 SGHTA and CDR2 FQGNSA. The CDR3 region is CASSPRRSGFYGYTF. CDR3 sequence (DNA): TGTGCCAGCAGCCCTAGACGATCAGGGTTCTATGGCTACACCTTC. Complete variable domain (other parts from reference TRBV7-2 and TRBJ1-2): GAGVSQSPSNKVTEKGKDVELRCDPISGHTALYWYRQSLGQGLEFLIYFQGNSAPDKSGLPSDRFSAERTGGSVSTLTIQRTQQEDSAVYLCASSPRRSGFYGYTFGSGTRLTVV.

The chain carries TRBV2 and TRBJ1-6; D gene uncertain. V dropped 2 bases and J dropped 10 bases, with 15 bases sitting between them. In germline, CDR1 is SNHLY, CDR2 FYNNEI. The length of the CDR3 is 15 residues. As DNA, the CDR3 is TGTGCCAGCAGTGAAAGTGGCAGTGGAGGATCACCCCTCCACTTT. Translated: CASSESGSGGSPLHF. Combining the CDR3 with reference TRBV2 and TRBJ1-6 gives the whole variable domain EPEVTQTPSHQVTQMGQEVILRCVPISNHLYFYWYRQILGQKVEFLVSFYNNEISEKSEIFDDQFSVERPDGSNFTLKIRSTKLEDSAMYFCASSESGSGGSPLHFGNGTRLTVT.

CDR3 sequence reads: CASSLTSGLRAFF. CDR3 sequence (DNA): TGTGCCAGCAGCCTTACTTCCGGGTTGAGGGCATTCTTC. V gene TRBV14 combines with J gene TRBJ2-1, with D possibly TRBD2 on 5 matching bases. There are 13 residues in the CDR3. Germline loops: CDR1 SGHDN, CDR2 FVKESK. V lost 4 bases and J lost 16, with 20 bases in between.

V is TRBV9 and J is TRBJ2-1, with 10 bases fitting TRBD2. This CDR3 comprises 15 residues. The V and J ends lost 0 bases and 5 bases, in that order; junction bases with no gene match: 2. Germline loops: CDR1 SGDLS, CDR2 YYNGEE. The CDR3, as DNA: TGTGCCAGCAGCGTAGGGCTAGCGGGAGACAATGAGCAGTTCTTC. This gives the protein CASSVGLAGDNEQFF.

CDR3 in amino acids: CASSLIQGTSGAYTDTQYF. The CDR3 DNA is TGTGCCAGCAGTTTAATCCAGGGGACTAGCGGGGCGTACACAGATACGCAGTATTTT. The chain carries TRBV28 and TRBJ2-3; 13 nucleotides align to TRBD2. The trim removed 2 bases at V and 2 bases at J, leaving 10 bases unmatched. CDR3 length equals 19 residues. Germline V gene lookup returns CDR1 MDHEN and CDR2 SYDVKM.

V usage is TRBV12-3 or TRBV12-4 and J usage is TRBJ2-7; D remains unclear. This CDR3 comprises 12 residues. The germline V and J ends were trimmed by 6 bases and 6 bases, with 12 bases remaining between them. The CDR3 DNA reads TGTGCCAGCAGGGGTGGGCCTCTCGAGCAGTACTTC. Translated: CASRGGPLEQYF.

This clone was counted a single time. CDR3 DNA: TGTGCCAGCAGTTCGGACAGGGTGAAATACAATGAGCAGTTCTTC. Translation: CASSSDRVKYNEQFF. V is TRBV6-5 and J is TRBJ2-1, with 8 bases aligning to TRBD1. Germline CDR1 MNHEY, CDR2 SVGAGI. The V and J ends lost 4 bases and 4 bases, in that order; junction bases with no gene match: 6. The CDR3 is 15 residues long.

V is TRBV6-1 and J is TRBJ2-3; a possible D gene is TRBD1 (6 bases). The CDR3 is made up of 15 amino acids. Germline CDR1 MNHNS, CDR2 SASEGT. V was clipped by 1 base and J by 4 bases, with 12 bases between them. CDR3 region: CASSEDREYADTQYF. The CDR3 DNA reads as TGTGCCAGCAGTGAAGACAGGGAATACGCAGATACGCAGTATTTT.

This sequence joins TRBV5-1 and TRBJ2-1; 15 bases align to TRBD2. The V gene's germline CDR1 is SGHRS and CDR2 YFSETQ. The CDR3 sequence is 17 residues long. V dropped 4 bases and J dropped 2; count of bases not matched to a gene: 4. CDR3 in DNA: TGCGCCAGCAGCGAGGGACTAGCGGGAGGTACCTACAATGAGCAGTTCTTC. Protein product: CASSEGLAGGTYNEQFF.

The chain carries TRBV29-1 and TRBJ1-1; 10 nucleotides agree with TRBD1. V dropped 6 bases and J dropped 13; count of bases not matched to a gene: 11. This CDR3 has 12 amino acids. Germline loops: CDR1 SQVTM, CDR2 ANQGSEA. The CDR3 spells CSVDRDRGRVFF. As DNA, the CDR3 is TGCAGCGTCGACCGGGACAGGGGTAGGGTTTTCTTT.

V usage is TRBV5-5 and J usage is TRBJ1-2; D possibly corresponds to TRBD1 (6 bases). The CDR3 is 14 amino acids. The V end was cut by 5 bases, the J end by 6 bases, with 17 bases between. Germline values: CDR1 SGHKS, CDR2 YYEKEE (reference sequence). This chain's CDR3 is CASSPLVGAHGYTF. The CDR3 DNA reads TGTGCCAGCAGTCCCTTGGTGGGGGCGCATGGCTACACCTTC.

The chain recombines TRBV2 with TRBJ2-7; a possible D gene is TRBD1 (5 bases). The germline V gene encodes CDR1 SNHLY and CDR2 FYNNEI. This CDR3 comprises 13 residues. The germline V and J ends were trimmed by 7 bases and 5 bases, with 15 bases remaining between them. The DNA of the CDR3 is TGTGCCAGCAATTCTCAGGGCCCCAACGAGCAGTACGTC. It is translated as CASNSQGPNEQYV.

This chain links TRBV11-3 with TRBJ2-3; 12 positions agree with TRBD2. CDR3 size: 20 residues. J lost 0 bases, V lost 5 bases, and 15 bases had no gene match. Per the germline V gene, CDR1 is SGHNT and CDR2 is YENEEA. The CDR3 region is CASSPGVGTSGSVSTDTQYF. The DNA for the CDR3 is TGTGCCAGCAGCCCGGGGGTGGGGACTAGCGGGTCTGTTAGCACAGATACGCAGTATTTT.

This clone appeared once. The chain combines TRBV19 with TRBJ2-1; 11 bases fit TRBD1. With V trimmed by 3 bases and J by 7 bases, 5 bases remained unmatched. The V gene's germline CDR1 is LNHDA and CDR2 SQIVND (reference sequence). This CDR3 is 15 amino acids long. CDR3 sequence: CASSIRTGGGNEQFF. In DNA form, the CDR3 reads TGTGCCAGTAGTATCAGGACAGGGGGCGGGAATGAGCAGTTCTTC.

This chain links TRBV3-1 (or the pseudogene TRBV3-2) with TRBJ2-4; 9 bases line up with TRBD2. CDR1 and CDR2 (germline): LGHDT, YNNKEL (reference sequence). V gave up 1 base and J gave up 9 bases; unmatched junction bases: 4. CDR3 length: 14 amino acids. The chain's CDR3 is CASSQGAGGGIQYF. CDR3 bases: TGTGCCAGCAGCCAAGGAGCGGGGGGCGGCATTCAGTACTTC.

This sequence joins TRBV19 and TRBJ1-1; a weak D match, TRBD1 (5 bases). Per germline, CDR1 LNHDA and CDR2 SQIVND (reference sequence). This CDR3 spans 13 amino acids. The ends were cut back, 3 bases at V and 2 bases at J, with 7 bases in the middle. Here the CDR3 reads CASSITGNTEAFF. As DNA, the CDR3 is TGTGCCAGTAGTATTACAGGAAACACTGAAGCTTTCTTT.

The genes are TRBV7-9 and TRBJ2-1, with D tentatively TRBD2 (6 bases). This CDR3 has 16 residues. Trimming left V 1 base short and J 5 bases short, with 15 bases between. The germline V gene encodes CDR1 SEHNR and CDR2 FQNEAQ (reference sequence). The CDR3 region is CASSLDRTSSHNEQFF. The CDR3 DNA reads TGTGCCAGCAGCTTAGATCGTACTAGCAGCCACAATGAGCAGTTCTTC.

The gene calls are TRBV2 and TRBJ2-5; 14 bases match TRBD2. The V gene's germline CDR1 is SNHLY and CDR2 FYNNEI. There are 19 residues in the CDR3. V shed 3 bases, J shed 0 bases, and the junction held 9 bases outside the gene matches. CDR3 nucleotide sequence: TGTGCCAGCAGTGATATAGGGACTAGCGGGGGTCCCCACCAAGAGACCCAGTACTTC. This encodes CASSDIGTSGGPHQETQYF.

The chain carries TRBV5-1 and TRBJ2-2; 9 positions match TRBD2. The CDR3 runs 17 residues. In germline, CDR1 is SGHRS, CDR2 YFSETQ. J was trimmed by 2 bases and V by 0 bases; bases with no gene match: 5. CDR3 coding DNA: TGCGCCAGCAGCTTGGGAGCTAGCGGGGTAAACACCGGGGAGCTGTTTTTT. Protein sequence: CASSLGASGVNTGELFF.

The genes are TRBV7-9 and TRBJ2-3; TRBD1 aligns across 8 bases. Trimming removed 5 bases from V and 3 bases from J; junction bases left unmatched: 13. Germline CDR1 SEHNR, CDR2 FQNEAQ (reference sequence). There are 17 residues in the CDR3. The chain's CDR3 is CASSERRAGGGTDTQYF. The DNA for the CDR3 is TGTGCCAGCAGCGAAAGAAGGGCAGGGGGCGGAACAGATACGCAGTATTTT.

The rearrangement joins TRBV11-3 to TRBJ1-1; 7 bases match TRBD1. Germline-derived CDR1 and CDR2 are SGHNT and YENEEA. The CDR3 runs 13 residues. Unmatched junction bases numbered 3, after V lost 5 bases and J lost 3 bases. CDR3 residues: CASSTDRDTEAFF. The DNA of the CDR3 is TGTGCCAGCAGCACCGACAGGGACACTGAAGCTTTCTTT. The full variable domain, in which reference TRBV11-3 and TRBJ1-1 provide the parts outside the CDR3, is EAGVVQSPRYKIIEKKQPVAFWCNPISGHNTLYWYLQNLGQGPELLIRYENEEAVDDSQLPKDRFSAERLKGVDSTLKIQPAELGDSAVYLCASSTDRDTEAFFGQGTRLTVV.

The chain has TRBV12-2 and TRBJ1-2. TRBV12-2 corresponds to a pseudogene. CDR3 length equals 12 residues. CDR3 DNA: TGTGCAAACCGTCCTAGCCACTATGGCTACACCTTC. It translates to CANRPSHYGYTF.

The chain is built from TRBV6-5 and TRBJ2-5, with a weak D call TRBD1 (5 bases). Germline V gene lookup returns CDR1 MNHEY and CDR2 SVGAGI. There are 10 residues in the CDR3. V lost 6 bases and J lost 7, with 6 bases in between. The CDR3 DNA reads TGTGCCAGCAGGCAGGGGACCCAGTACTTC. It encodes CASRQGTQYF.